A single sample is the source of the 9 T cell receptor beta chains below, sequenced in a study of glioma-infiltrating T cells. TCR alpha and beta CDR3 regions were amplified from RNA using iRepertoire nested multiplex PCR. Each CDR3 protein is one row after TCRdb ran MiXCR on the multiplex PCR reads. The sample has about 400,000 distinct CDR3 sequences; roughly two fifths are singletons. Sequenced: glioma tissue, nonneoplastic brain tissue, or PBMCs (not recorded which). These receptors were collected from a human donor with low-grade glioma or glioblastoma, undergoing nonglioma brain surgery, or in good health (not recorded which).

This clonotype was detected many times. The CDR3 is CASSLGAAANQPQHF. CDR3 in DNA: TGTGCCAGCAGCTTAGGGGCAGCCGCGAATCAGCCCCAGCATTTT. The genes are TRBV7-2 and TRBJ1-5; no definite D call. Trimming shortened V by 1 base and J by 4 bases, and 11 bases separated the two germline ends. CDR3 length: 15 residues. The germline V gene encodes CDR1 SGHTA and CDR2 FQGNSA.

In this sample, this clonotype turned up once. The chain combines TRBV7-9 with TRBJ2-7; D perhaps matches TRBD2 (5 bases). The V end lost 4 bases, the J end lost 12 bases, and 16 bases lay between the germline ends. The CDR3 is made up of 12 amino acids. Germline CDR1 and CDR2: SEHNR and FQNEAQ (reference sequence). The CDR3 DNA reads TGTGCCAGCAGCTCAAGGGTAAAAGGACTGTACTTC. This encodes CASSSRVKGLYF.

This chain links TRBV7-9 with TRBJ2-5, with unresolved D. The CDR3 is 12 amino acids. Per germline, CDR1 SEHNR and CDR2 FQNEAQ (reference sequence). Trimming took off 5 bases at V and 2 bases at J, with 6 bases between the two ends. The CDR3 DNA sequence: TGTGCCAGCAGCCACCTTCAAGAGACCCAGTACTTC. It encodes CASSHLQETQYF.

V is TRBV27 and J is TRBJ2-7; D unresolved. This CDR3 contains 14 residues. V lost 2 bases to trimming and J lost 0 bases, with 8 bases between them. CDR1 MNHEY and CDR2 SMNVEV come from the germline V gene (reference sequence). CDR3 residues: CASSLRVYSYEQYF. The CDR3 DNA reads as TGTGCCAGCAGTTTAAGGGTCTACTCCTACGAGCAGTACTTC.

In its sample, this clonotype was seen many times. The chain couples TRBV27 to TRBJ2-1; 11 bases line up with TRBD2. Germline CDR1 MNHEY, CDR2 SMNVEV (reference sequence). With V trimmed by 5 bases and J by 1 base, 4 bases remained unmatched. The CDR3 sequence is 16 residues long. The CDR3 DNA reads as TGTGCCAGCAGTAGACTAGCGGGGCAATCCTACAATGAGCAGTTCTTC. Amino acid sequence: CASSRLAGQSYNEQFF.

The CDR3 DNA reads as TGTGCCACCTCGACTCGGTCGGGGGGCAATGAGCAGTTCTTC. Protein product: CATSTRSGGNEQFF. The chain couples TRBV10-3 to TRBJ2-1; 7 bases align to TRBD2. This CDR3 is 14 amino acids long. Germline V gene sequence: CDR1 ENHRY, CDR2 SYGVKD. V gave up 10 bases and J gave up 6 bases; unmatched junction bases: 12.

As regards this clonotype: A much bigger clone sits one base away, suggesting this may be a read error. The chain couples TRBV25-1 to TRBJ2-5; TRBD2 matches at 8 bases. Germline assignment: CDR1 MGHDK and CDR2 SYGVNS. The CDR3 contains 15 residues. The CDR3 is CASSESGSPQGTQYF. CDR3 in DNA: TGTGCCAGCAGTGAAAGCGGGAGCCCTCAAGGGACCCAGTACTTC.

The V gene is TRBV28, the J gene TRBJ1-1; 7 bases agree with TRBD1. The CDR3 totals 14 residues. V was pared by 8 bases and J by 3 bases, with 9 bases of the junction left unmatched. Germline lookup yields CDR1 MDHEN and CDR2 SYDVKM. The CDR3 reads CASEAGGTHTEAFF. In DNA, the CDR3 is TGTGCCAGCGAGGCAGGGGGTACGCACACTGAAGCTTTCTTT.

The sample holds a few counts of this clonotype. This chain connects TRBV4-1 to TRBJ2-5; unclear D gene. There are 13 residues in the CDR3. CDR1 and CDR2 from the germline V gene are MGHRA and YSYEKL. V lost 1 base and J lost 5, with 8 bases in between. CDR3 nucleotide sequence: TGCGCCAGCAGCCAAGGCGTTGGGGAGACCCAGTACTTC. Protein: CASSQGVGETQYF.